A selection of T cell receptor beta chains follows, all from one sample in a study of blood T cell repertoires in COVID-19. Data came from immunoSEQ multiplex PCR; TCRdb stores just in-frame clones and leaves some out. The sample has approximately 160,000 clones, around 80% seen once. Material: peripheral blood. These receptors were obtained from a woman of 80 years or more with acute or convalescent COVID-19. The CDR3 runs from the conserved cysteine through the conserved F or W. The D gene is left open where the match is weak. Clone size, where shown, is once, few, many, or a class for clones that have expanded.

D gene: NA
V gene: TRBV5-1
clone size: NA
J gene: TRBJ1-1
CDR3 DNA: TGCGCCAGCAGCATACAGGGTCCGGAGGTCTCTGAAGCTTTCTTT
CDR3 protein: CASSIQGPEVSEAFF

D gene: TRBD2
V gene: TRBV5-1
clone size: NA
J gene: TRBJ2-7
CDR3 DNA: TGCGCCAGCAAAGTGGCCAGCGGGAGAGGAGAGCAGTACTTC
CDR3 protein: CASKVASGRGEQYF

D gene: NA
V gene: TRBV3-1/TRBV3-2
clone size: NA
J gene: TRBJ2-5
CDR3 DNA: TGTGCCAGCAGCCAAGCGCGGGGAGTGGGGCAAGAGACCCAGTACTTC
CDR3 protein: CASSQARGVGQETQYF

D gene: NA
V gene: TRBV10-3
clone size: NA
J gene: TRBJ2-7
CDR3 DNA: TGTGCCCTGCGGGACCTCTACGAGCAGTACTTC
CDR3 protein: CALRDLYEQYF

D gene: NA
V gene: TRBV5-6
clone size: NA
J gene: TRBJ2-2
CDR3 DNA: TGTGCCAGCAGCCCAGGACAGAACACCGGGGAGCTGTTTTTT
CDR3 protein: CASSPGQNTGELFF

D gene: TRBD2
V gene: TRBV2
clone size: NA
J gene: TRBJ2-3
CDR3 DNA: TGTGCCAGCAGTTTGACTAGCGGCACAGATACGCAGTATTTT
CDR3 protein: CASSLTSGTDTQYF

D gene: NA
V gene: TRBV4-3
clone size: NA
J gene: TRBJ2-2
CDR3 DNA: TGCGCCAGCAGCCAAGGTTTACAGGGCACCGGGGAGCTGTTTTTT
CDR3 protein: CASSQGLQGTGELFF

D gene: NA
V gene: TRBV6-5
clone size: NA
J gene: TRBJ1-1
CDR3 DNA: TGTGCCAGCAATGGGGGGTGGAACACTGAAGCTTTCTTT
CDR3 protein: CASNGGWNTEAFF

D gene: TRBD2
V gene: TRBV4-1
clone size: once
J gene: TRBJ2-5
CDR3 DNA: TGCGCCAGCAGCCAATGGAGCGGGAGCCAAGAGACCCAGTACTTC
CDR3 protein: CASSQWSGSQETQYF

D gene: NA
V gene: TRBV7-2
clone size: NA
J gene: TRBJ2-3
CDR3 DNA: TGTGCCAGCTCCCTCACAGATACGCAGTATTTT
CDR3 protein: CASSLTDTQYF

D gene: TRBD1
V gene: TRBV29-1
clone size: NA
J gene: TRBJ1-5
CDR3 DNA: TGCAGCGTTGGGGGGACAGGGACGCAGCCCCAGCATTTT
CDR3 protein: CSVGGTGTQPQHF

D gene: NA
V gene: TRBV5-1
clone size: NA
J gene: TRBJ2-7
CDR3 DNA: TGCGCCAGCAGCTTGTACCCCCAGGGGGGCTCCTACGAGCAGTACTTC
CDR3 protein: CASSLYPQGGSYEQYF

D gene: NA
V gene: TRBV7-6
clone size: once
J gene: TRBJ2-2
CDR3 DNA: TGTGCCAGCAGAGTGACAGCTTTGAACACCGGGGAGCTGTTTTTT
CDR3 protein: CASRVTALNTGELFF

D gene: NA
V gene: TRBV7-2
clone size: NA
J gene: TRBJ2-7
CDR3 DNA: TGTGCCAGCAGCCCAGGTCCCTTGGGGCGCTACGAGCAGTACTTC
CDR3 protein: CASSPGPLGRYEQYF

D gene: TRBD1
V gene: TRBV6-2/TRBV6-3
clone size: once
J gene: TRBJ1-1
CDR3 DNA: TGTGCCAGCAGTTCCACCGCCGGGACAGGGCGCACTGAAGCTTTCTTT
CDR3 protein: CASSSTAGTGRTEAFF

D gene: TRBD2
V gene: TRBV13
clone size: once
J gene: TRBJ2-2
CDR3 DNA: TGTGCCAGCAGCTTAGGGGGACTACTAAGAGCCGGGGAGCTGTTTTTT
CDR3 protein: CASSLGGLLRAGELFF

D gene: TRBD1
V gene: TRBV4-2
clone size: NA
J gene: TRBJ1-2
CDR3 DNA: TGTGCCAGCAGCCAAGAGCTCAGGGGGCGCGGCTATGGCTACACCTTC
CDR3 protein: CASSQELRGRGYGYTF

D gene: TRBD2
V gene: TRBV3-1/TRBV3-2
clone size: few
J gene: TRBJ2-3
CDR3 DNA: TGTGCCAGCAGCCGAATAAGCGGGAGCTACACAGATACGCAGTATTTT
CDR3 protein: CASSRISGSYTDTQYF

D gene: NA
V gene: TRBV2
clone size: NA
J gene: TRBJ1-2
CDR3 DNA: TGTGCCAGCAGGAAGGGGGAATACTATGGCTACACCTTC
CDR3 protein: CASRKGEYYGYTF

D gene: TRBD1
V gene: TRBV5-1
clone size: NA
J gene: TRBJ1-4
CDR3 DNA: TGCGCCAGCACGACGACAGGGGGCGGCGAAAAACTGTTTTTT
CDR3 protein: CASTTTGGGEKLFF

D gene: TRBD1
V gene: TRBV14
clone size: NA
J gene: TRBJ2-7
CDR3 DNA: TGTGCCAGCAGCCAAAGACAGGGTATTTACGAGCAGTACTTC
CDR3 protein: CASSQRQGIYEQYF

D gene: TRBD1
V gene: TRBV5-5
clone size: NA
J gene: TRBJ1-3
CDR3 DNA: TGTGCCAGCAGCCGGGACAGGCCGCGCGGAAACACCATATATTTT
CDR3 protein: CASSRDRPRGNTIYF

D gene: NA
V gene: TRBV6-2/TRBV6-3
clone size: few
J gene: TRBJ2-5
CDR3 DNA: TGTGCCAGCAGTTATAATGAGGAGACCCAGTACTTC
CDR3 protein: CASSYNEETQYF

D gene: NA
V gene: TRBV6-1
clone size: NA
J gene: TRBJ2-7
CDR3 DNA: TGTGCCAGCAGTGGGGGGAGACAGGCGAGATCGGGGACCTACGAGCAGTACTTC
CDR3 protein: CASSGGRQARSGTYEQYF

D gene: TRBD1
V gene: TRBV6-6
clone size: few
J gene: TRBJ1-4
CDR3 DNA: TGTGCCAGCAGTTGGGGACAGACCTTTAATGAAAAACTGTTTTTT
CDR3 protein: CASSWGQTFNEKLFF